The T cell receptor (beta chain) under discussion was sequenced for a study of blood T cell repertoires in COVID-19. Looked up from germline, CDR1 is SNHLY and CDR2 is FYNNEI. The trim removed 2 bases at V and 5 bases at J, leaving 3 bases unmatched. The CDR3 has 14 amino acids. Using immunoSEQ multiplex PCR, the repertoire was profiled, and TCRdb retains in-frame clones only, with some absent. The data show 150,000 or so clones, approximately 92% seen once. The chain links TRBV2 to TRBJ1-5, with 7 bases that match TRBD1. Sequencing input: peripheral blood. This clonotype was obtained from a woman between 45 and 65 years old with acute or convalescent COVID-19. The CDR3 spells CASSETGVDQPQHF. The DNA of the CDR3 is TGTGCCAGCAGTGAAACAGGGGTTGATCAGCCCCAGCATTTT.